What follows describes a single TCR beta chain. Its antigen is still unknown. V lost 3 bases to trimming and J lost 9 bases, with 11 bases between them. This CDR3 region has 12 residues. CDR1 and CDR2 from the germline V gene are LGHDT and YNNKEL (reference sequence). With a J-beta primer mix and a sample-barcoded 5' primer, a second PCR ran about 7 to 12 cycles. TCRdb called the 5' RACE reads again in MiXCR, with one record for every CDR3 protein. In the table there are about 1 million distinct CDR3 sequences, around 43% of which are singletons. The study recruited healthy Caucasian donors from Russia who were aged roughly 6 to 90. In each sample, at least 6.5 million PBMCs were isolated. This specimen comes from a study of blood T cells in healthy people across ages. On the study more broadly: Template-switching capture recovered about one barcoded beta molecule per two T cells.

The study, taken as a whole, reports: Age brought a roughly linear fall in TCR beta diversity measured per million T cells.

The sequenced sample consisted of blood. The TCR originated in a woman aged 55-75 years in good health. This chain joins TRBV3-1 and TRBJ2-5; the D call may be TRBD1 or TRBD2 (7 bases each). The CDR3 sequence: CASSQTGRAQYF. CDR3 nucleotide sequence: TGTGCCAGCAGCCAGACAGGGAGGGCCCAGTACTTC.